This T cell receptor (beta chain) was recorded in a study of T cell responses to AZD1222 COVID-19 vaccine. The assay was immunoSEQ multiplex PCR, and TCRdb's table has in-frame clones only and misses some. In the table there are 100,000 to 150,000 clones, around 94% of which are singletons. As regards this clone: Its antigen is not identified.

Study results and caveats: Most donors were white British and more were female, and clonal diversity was possibly underestimated. Spike regions recognized by vaccine-associated CD4 TCRs spanned the protein, led by 160-218 and 743-854. Recipients of two AZD1222 doses showed rising Spike-specific TCR breadth and depth.

The CDR3 sequence is 12 residues long. In germline, CDR1 is MNHEY, CDR2 SMNVEV (reference sequence). V lost 7 bases to trimming and J lost 4 bases; unmatched junction nucleotides: 1. Sequenced material: peripheral blood, taken on day 0 of AZD1222 vaccination. The TCR was taken from an adult in good health. V and J are TRBV27 and TRBJ1-1; 9 bases are shared with TRBD1. The CDR3: CASKTGGTEAFF. Written as DNA, the CDR3 is TGTGCCAGCAAGACAGGGGGCACTGAAGCTTTCTTT.